This is a list of T cell receptor beta chains from one sample in a study of OX40 agonist ivuxolimab in advanced cancers. This table comes from immunoSEQ multiplex PCR, and its TCRdb copy is limited to in-frame clones, with some not included. The data contain fewer than 80,000 clones, around 85% of them singletons. The starting material was CD4+ or CD8+ T cells sorted from blood, obtained in a trial of the OX40 agonist ivuxolimab. These receptors originate from an adult with an advanced solid tumor such as melanoma, head and neck, liver or kidney cancer. Each CDR3 is given with its conserved first and last residue.

j_call,v_call,cdr3_aa
TRBJ2-7,TRBV7-9,CASSLEVEQYF
TRBJ1-5,TRBV19,CASTPQEAGMMPQHF
TRBJ2-1,TRBV18,CASSQGLAGGREQFF
TRBJ1-5,TRBV19,CASSMGRVVNQPQHF
TRBJ2-7,TRBV7-9,CASSLKGNEQYF
TRBJ2-1,TRBV7-9,CASSFSSSGSEQFF
TRBJ2-7,TRBV15,CATSRVASGFREQYF
TRBJ1-1,TRBV28,CASSYGTANTEAFF
TRBJ1-4,TRBV5-1,CASSLGRTRDSEKLFF
TRBJ2-6,TRBV6-5,CASSYIISGANVLTF